The 8 T cell receptor beta chains below were found in one sample sequenced in a study of post-analysis software for immune sequencing data. Unique molecular identifiers were present in the TCR beta cDNA libraries. MiXCR was run by TCRdb on the PCR reads, yielding one entry per CDR3 protein. The table records 800,000 to 950,000 distinct CDR3 sequences, 53% of them present only once. Antigens of these TCRs are unknown. The study, taken as a whole, reports: In patients, a few TRBV segments were more frequent than in controls, with TRBV5-6, TRBV5-1 and TRBV20-1 among them.

Sequencing was done on a sample of blood. The receptors were gathered from a girl aged 5-17 years with multiple sclerosis.

Worth noting for this clonotype: The junction shows a germline mismatch at one end, possibly a read error. The chain uses TRBV7-9 and TRBJ2-7; tentative D call: TRBD2 (6 bases). The CDR3 spans 17 residues. The germline gives CDR1 SEHNR, CDR2 FQNEAQ (reference sequence). CDR3 nucleotide sequence: TGTGCCAGCACCTTAGTGGGGGGAGGTTCACATTCCTACGAGCAGTACTTC. Encoded protein: CASTLVGGGSHSYEQYF.

V gene TRBV5-1 combines with J gene TRBJ1-2; D not resolved. CDR1 and CDR2 from the germline V gene are SGHRS and YFSETQ. V was shortened by 0 bases and J by 6 bases, with 12 bases between the two germline ends. This CDR3 is 14 amino acids long. As DNA, the CDR3 is TGCGCCAGCAGCTTGGGGTTACGGGTAGATGGCTACACCTTC. Translation: CASSLGLRVDGYTF.

J is TRBJ2-7 and V is TRBV4-1; the D is unclear. Trimming cost V 6 bases and J 3 bases, with 18 bases left between them. This CDR3 contains 15 residues. Germline V gene sequence: CDR1 MGHRA, CDR2 YSYEKL. The CDR3 protein is CASRKLVVGLYEQYF. In DNA form, the CDR3 reads TGCGCCAGCAGGAAGCTAGTCGTGGGCCTCTACGAGCAGTACTTC.

This clonotype has just a few counts. J is TRBJ2-1 and V is TRBV29-1, with D perhaps TRBD2 (5 bases). V shed 7 bases and J shed 0 bases, with 22 bases lying between them. The CDR3 covers 17 residues. In germline, CDR1 is SQVTM, CDR2 ANQGSEA. CDR3 residues: CSAPRAFDRGSYNEQFF. CDR3 DNA: TGCAGCGCGCCCCGGGCCTTCGACCGGGGCTCCTACAATGAGCAGTTCTTC.

This clonotype was observed once. This chain links TRBV10-3 with TRBJ2-3; D is unclear. The CDR3 runs to 14 residues. Trimming stripped 6 bases from V and 2 bases from J, with 12 bases between. The V gene's germline CDR1 is ENHRY and CDR2 SYGVKD. Written as DNA, the CDR3 is TGTGCCATCAGAGCCACCAAATTCACAGATACGCAGTATTTT. It codes for CAIRATKFTDTQYF.

The chain combines TRBV29-1 with TRBJ2-6; D not certain. V lost 6 bases and J lost 2, with 17 bases in between. CDR1 SQVTM and CDR2 ANQGSEA come from the germline V gene. The CDR3 totals 16 residues. CDR3 sequence (DNA): TGCAGCGTACCTACAAGGGTACTCGCTGGGGCCAACGTCCTGACTTTC. Its translation is CSVPTRVLAGANVLTF.

The rearrangement uses TRBV5-1 and TRBJ2-1; D perhaps matches TRBD1 (7 bases). With 2 bases removed from V and 5 bases from J, the gap between germline ends came to 14 bases. Germline V gene sequence: CDR1 SGHRS, CDR2 YFSETQ. The CDR3 has 15 residues. The chain's CDR3 is CASSFRAGQNNEQFF. The DNA for the CDR3 is TGCGCCAGCAGCTTCAGGGCGGGACAGAACAATGAGCAGTTCTTC.

The CDR3 coding sequence is TGCAGCGTAGGTGTGAAGGGGACGATCTACGAGCAGTACTTC. Translated, it gives CSVGVKGTIYEQYF. The chain uses TRBV29-1 and TRBJ2-7; the D call may be TRBD1 or TRBD2 (5 bases each). V was trimmed by 6 bases and J by 3 bases, leaving 18 bases between them. CDR1 and CDR2 from the germline V gene are SQVTM and ANQGSEA. The CDR3 runs to 14 residues.